This T cell receptor (beta chain) was identified during a study of blood T cells in healthy people across ages. This clonotype showed up many times. One end of the junction is discordant with germline, which a read error may explain. The CDR3 spans 14 residues. The germline CDR1 and CDR2 sequences are MGHDK and SYGVNS. Primed by a sample-barcoded 5' primer and a J-beta primer mix, a second PCR proceeded for about 6 to 12 cycles. Each CDR3 protein is one row after TCRdb ran MiXCR on the 5' RACE reads. The data show under 800,000 distinct CDR3 sequences, about 42% seen once. The receptor comes from a woman between 55 and 75 years old in good health. The sequencing sample was made of blood. The rearrangement joins TRBV25-1 to TRBJ1-5; D unclear. CDR3 sequence reads: CASRESGSNQPQHF. As DNA, the CDR3 is TGTGCCAGCAGGGAATCAGGTAGCAATCAGCCCCAGCATTTT. Full variable domain (missing parts from reference TRBV25-1 and TRBJ1-5): EADIYQTPRYLVIGTGKKITLECSQTMGHDKMYWYQQDPGMELHLIHYSYGVNSTEKGDLSSESTVSRIRTEHFPLTLESARPSHTSQYLCASRESGSNQPQHFGDGTRLSIL.